Listed below are T cell receptor beta chains from one sample, sequenced in a study of blood T cell repertoires in COVID-19. This table comes from immunoSEQ multiplex PCR, and its TCRdb copy is limited to in-frame clones, with some not included. Of about 130,000 clones listed, approximately 78% were seen once; the top ten hold 5.5% to 7%. Sequencing was carried out using PBMCs or T cells enriched from blood (not recorded which). Source of these receptors: a woman aged 45 to 65 who had recovered from COVID-19. Both conserved end residues are part of each CDR3. Each record gives: V gene, D gene, J gene, clone size, CDR3 DNA, CDR3 protein. D genes are given only for firm matches. Clone size is given for some rows only: seen once, a few or many times, or a class if the clone is expanded.

V gene: TRBV5-5
D gene: TRBD1
J gene: TRBJ2-5
clone size: .
CDR3 DNA: TGTGCCAGCAGCTTTCTTCCAGGGACAGTCCAAGAGACCCAGTACTTC
CDR3 protein: CASSFLPGTVQETQYF

V gene: TRBV7-8
D gene: .
J gene: TRBJ1-5
clone size: once
CDR3 DNA: TGTGCCAGCAACTTACGGGGTAGCAATCAGCCCCAGCATTTT
CDR3 protein: CASNLRGSNQPQHF

V gene: TRBV6-4
D gene: .
J gene: TRBJ2-3
clone size: few
CDR3 DNA: TGTGCCAGCAGTGACAGGGGAGATACGCAGTATTTT
CDR3 protein: CASSDRGDTQYF

V gene: TRBV30
D gene: .
J gene: TRBJ2-2
clone size: .
CDR3 DNA: TGTGCCTGGACCATGTTGAGCACCGGGGAGCTGTTTTTT
CDR3 protein: CAWTMLSTGELFF

V gene: TRBV27
D gene: TRBD2
J gene: TRBJ2-1
clone size: few
CDR3 DNA: TGTGCCAGCCCCCGCAGGGGCGGGGGGGCTTTTGAGCAGTTCTTC
CDR3 protein: CASPRRGGGAFEQFF

V gene: TRBV3-1/TRBV3-2
D gene: .
J gene: TRBJ2-6
clone size: .
CDR3 DNA: TGTGCCAGCAGCCAAGTCAGGGCGCCTCGAAGGGGGGCCAACGTCCTGACTTTC
CDR3 protein: CASSQVRAPRRGANVLTF

V gene: TRBV6-2/TRBV6-3
D gene: .
J gene: TRBJ1-2
clone size: few
CDR3 DNA: TGTGCCAGCAGTTACATAGCGTCTAACTATGGCTACACCTTC
CDR3 protein: CASSYIASNYGYTF

V gene: TRBV6-2/TRBV6-3
D gene: .
J gene: TRBJ1-5
clone size: .
CDR3 DNA: TGTGCCAGCAGTGGCCGTCTCGCTAATCAGCCCCAGCATTTT
CDR3 protein: CASSGRLANQPQHF

V gene: TRBV19
D gene: TRBD1
J gene: TRBJ1-1
clone size: .
CDR3 DNA: TGTGCCAGTAGTGTTCAGGGGGATACTGAAGCTTTCTTT
CDR3 protein: CASSVQGDTEAFF

V gene: TRBV27
D gene: .
J gene: TRBJ2-1
clone size: .
CDR3 DNA: TGTGCCAGCAGCTTATCGTGGGCAGGGGACAATGAGCAGTTCTTC
CDR3 protein: CASSLSWAGDNEQFF

V gene: TRBV3-1/TRBV3-2
D gene: .
J gene: TRBJ2-7
clone size: .
CDR3 DNA: TGTGCCAGCAGCCAGGCGGTTGGGTTCAGCGAGCAGTACTTC
CDR3 protein: CASSQAVGFSEQYF

V gene: TRBV27
D gene: TRBD1
J gene: TRBJ1-2
clone size: few
CDR3 DNA: TGTGCCAGCAGGGAAGGGACAGGCCGGGACTATGGCTACACCTTC
CDR3 protein: CASREGTGRDYGYTF

V gene: TRBV19
D gene: .
J gene: TRBJ1-3
clone size: .
CDR3 DNA: TGTGCCAGTAGTAACCCAGACACCCGGCTTACAAACACCATATATTTT
CDR3 protein: CASSNPDTRLTNTIYF

V gene: TRBV28
D gene: .
J gene: TRBJ1-5
clone size: few
CDR3 DNA: TGTGCCAGCAGTTCACAGGGTTTGGATCAGCCCCAGCATTTT
CDR3 protein: CASSSQGLDQPQHF

V gene: TRBV20-1
D gene: TRBD1
J gene: TRBJ2-2
clone size: .
CDR3 DNA: TGCAGTGCTAGTTACAGGGGAAACGCCGGGGAGCTGTTTTTT
CDR3 protein: CSASYRGNAGELFF

V gene: TRBV6-5
D gene: .
J gene: TRBJ2-5
clone size: .
CDR3 DNA: TGTGCCAGCAGTTACGCCGGACGGGGGACAGAGACCCAGTACTTC
CDR3 protein: CASSYAGRGTETQYF

V gene: TRBV14
D gene: TRBD1
J gene: TRBJ1-2
clone size: once
CDR3 DNA: TGTGCCAGCAGCCAGGGACAGTACTATGGCTACACCTTC
CDR3 protein: CASSQGQYYGYTF

V gene: TRBV5-1
D gene: TRBD2
J gene: TRBJ2-2
clone size: few
CDR3 DNA: TGCGCCAGCAGCTGGATCGGGGGGGCGAACACCGGGGAGCTGTTTTTT
CDR3 protein: CASSWIGGANTGELFF

V gene: TRBV29-1
D gene: .
J gene: TRBJ2-3
clone size: once
CDR3 DNA: TGCAGCGTTGAAGGCGTGGCGGGCAGGCCTCCAGATACGCAGTATTTT
CDR3 protein: CSVEGVAGRPPDTQYF

V gene: TRBV27
D gene: .
J gene: TRBJ1-5
clone size: .
CDR3 DNA: TGTGCCAGCATGGAGAGCTATAGCAATCAGCCCCAGCATTTT
CDR3 protein: CASMESYSNQPQHF

V gene: TRBV27
D gene: TRBD1
J gene: TRBJ1-1
clone size: .
CDR3 DNA: TGTGCCAGCAGCTCCGACAGGGGACCTGAAGCTTTCTTT
CDR3 protein: CASSSDRGPEAFF

V gene: TRBV6-4
D gene: .
J gene: TRBJ2-3
clone size: .
CDR3 DNA: TGTGCCAGCAGTGACTCGCAGGGCCCAGATACGCAGTATTTT
CDR3 protein: CASSDSQGPDTQYF

V gene: TRBV19
D gene: .
J gene: TRBJ2-2
clone size: few
CDR3 DNA: TGTGCCAGTAGTATAGGGGGCGTAGGACCCGGGGAGCTGTTTTTT
CDR3 protein: CASSIGGVGPGELFF

V gene: TRBV7-9
D gene: .
J gene: TRBJ1-1
clone size: .
CDR3 DNA: TGTGCCAGCAGCTTAACAGGGAACACTGAAGCTTTCTTT
CDR3 protein: CASSLTGNTEAFF

V gene: TRBV9
D gene: .
J gene: TRBJ1-4
clone size: .
CDR3 DNA: TGTGCCAGCAGCGTAGAAGCCCATAATGAAAAACTGTTTTTT
CDR3 protein: CASSVEAHNEKLFF

V gene: TRBV7-6
D gene: .
J gene: TRBJ1-2
clone size: .
CDR3 DNA: TGTGCCAGCAGCTTACTGGGTAGCAATGGCTACACCTTC
CDR3 protein: CASSLLGSNGYTF

V gene: TRBV28
D gene: .
J gene: TRBJ1-2
clone size: .
CDR3 DNA: TGTGCCAGCAGTTTACTAGAGGGCTATGGCTACACCTTC
CDR3 protein: CASSLLEGYGYTF

V gene: TRBV28
D gene: .
J gene: TRBJ2-5
clone size: .
CDR3 DNA: TGTGCCAGCATAGGGGTAGGGGACCAAGAGACCCAGTACTTC
CDR3 protein: CASIGVGDQETQYF

V gene: TRBV5-4
D gene: .
J gene: TRBJ2-3
clone size: .
CDR3 DNA: TGTGCCAGCAGCCCTATACAGGGGAGGACGCAGTATTTT
CDR3 protein: CASSPIQGRTQYF

V gene: TRBV7-3
D gene: .
J gene: TRBJ1-6
clone size: .
CDR3 DNA: TGTGCCAGCAGCTTAAGTACCGGTTCACCCCTCCACTTT
CDR3 protein: CASSLSTGSPLHF

V gene: TRBV15
D gene: .
J gene: TRBJ1-5
clone size: few
CDR3 DNA: TGTGCCACCAGCAGAGATGTAGGGGGGGATCAGCCCCAGCATTTT
CDR3 protein: CATSRDVGGDQPQHF